This TCR beta chain was obtained from a study of OX40 agonist ivuxolimab in advanced cancers. This clone showed up just once. The antigen is undetermined. One end of the junction fails to match germline, which may point to a read error. Clones were sequenced by immunoSEQ multiplex PCR, and TCRdb holds only the in-frame ones, with some missing. Here the sample spans tens of thousands of clones, less than 95% being singletons. The study's findings and limits: Normalized T-cell clonal expansion was also low in some nonresponders.

The CDR3 runs to 17 residues. CDR1 is SGHVS and CDR2 is FQNEAQ in the germline V gene. The rearrangement joins TRBV7-8 to TRBJ2-3, with D tentatively TRBD2 (7 bases). This TCR came from an adult with an advanced solid tumor such as melanoma, head and neck, liver or kidney cancer. The sequenced sample was CD4+ or CD8+ T cells sorted from blood, obtained in a trial of the OX40 agonist ivuxolimab. The CDR3 loop reads CASSEKGEGSSRDTQYF. Written as DNA, the CDR3 is TGTGCCAGCAGCGAAAAGGGGGAGGGAAGCAGCAGAGATACGCAGTATTTT.